The present T cell receptor (beta chain) was sequenced within a study of blood T cell repertoires in COVID-19. Study context: COVID-19 samples, acute and convalescent, were from the United States, Italy and Spain. PBMCs, B-cell-depleted T cells, or T cells were the source of the cDNA or gDNA that made up the material.

Comment on this clone: Its ends do not fully match the called genes, so a read error is possible.

Seattle patients were enrolled during active infection and followed longitudinally. The germline V gene has CDR1 GTSNPN and CDR2 SVGIG (reference sequence). The CDR3 covers 13 residues. As originally analysed: Reference gene primer amplification gave nucleated cell count estimates. Assay: immunoSEQ multiplex PCR; the TCRdb copy retains only in-frame clones and omits some. V and J calls and clone size are as listed in that table; D and trimming were resolved from the DNA. There are about 230,000 clones in the sample; 80% to 90% occur only once, and around a tenth lies in the top ten. The chain links TRBV30 to TRBJ2-7; a possible D gene is TRBD2 (6 bases). This receptor was taken from a man aged 50-59 years with COVID-19, enrolled during active disease. Sample: peripheral blood. CDR3 amino acids: CAWRRGSSSEQYF. The CDR3 bases are TGTGCCTGGCGCCGGGGGTCCTCCTCCGAGCAGTACTTC.